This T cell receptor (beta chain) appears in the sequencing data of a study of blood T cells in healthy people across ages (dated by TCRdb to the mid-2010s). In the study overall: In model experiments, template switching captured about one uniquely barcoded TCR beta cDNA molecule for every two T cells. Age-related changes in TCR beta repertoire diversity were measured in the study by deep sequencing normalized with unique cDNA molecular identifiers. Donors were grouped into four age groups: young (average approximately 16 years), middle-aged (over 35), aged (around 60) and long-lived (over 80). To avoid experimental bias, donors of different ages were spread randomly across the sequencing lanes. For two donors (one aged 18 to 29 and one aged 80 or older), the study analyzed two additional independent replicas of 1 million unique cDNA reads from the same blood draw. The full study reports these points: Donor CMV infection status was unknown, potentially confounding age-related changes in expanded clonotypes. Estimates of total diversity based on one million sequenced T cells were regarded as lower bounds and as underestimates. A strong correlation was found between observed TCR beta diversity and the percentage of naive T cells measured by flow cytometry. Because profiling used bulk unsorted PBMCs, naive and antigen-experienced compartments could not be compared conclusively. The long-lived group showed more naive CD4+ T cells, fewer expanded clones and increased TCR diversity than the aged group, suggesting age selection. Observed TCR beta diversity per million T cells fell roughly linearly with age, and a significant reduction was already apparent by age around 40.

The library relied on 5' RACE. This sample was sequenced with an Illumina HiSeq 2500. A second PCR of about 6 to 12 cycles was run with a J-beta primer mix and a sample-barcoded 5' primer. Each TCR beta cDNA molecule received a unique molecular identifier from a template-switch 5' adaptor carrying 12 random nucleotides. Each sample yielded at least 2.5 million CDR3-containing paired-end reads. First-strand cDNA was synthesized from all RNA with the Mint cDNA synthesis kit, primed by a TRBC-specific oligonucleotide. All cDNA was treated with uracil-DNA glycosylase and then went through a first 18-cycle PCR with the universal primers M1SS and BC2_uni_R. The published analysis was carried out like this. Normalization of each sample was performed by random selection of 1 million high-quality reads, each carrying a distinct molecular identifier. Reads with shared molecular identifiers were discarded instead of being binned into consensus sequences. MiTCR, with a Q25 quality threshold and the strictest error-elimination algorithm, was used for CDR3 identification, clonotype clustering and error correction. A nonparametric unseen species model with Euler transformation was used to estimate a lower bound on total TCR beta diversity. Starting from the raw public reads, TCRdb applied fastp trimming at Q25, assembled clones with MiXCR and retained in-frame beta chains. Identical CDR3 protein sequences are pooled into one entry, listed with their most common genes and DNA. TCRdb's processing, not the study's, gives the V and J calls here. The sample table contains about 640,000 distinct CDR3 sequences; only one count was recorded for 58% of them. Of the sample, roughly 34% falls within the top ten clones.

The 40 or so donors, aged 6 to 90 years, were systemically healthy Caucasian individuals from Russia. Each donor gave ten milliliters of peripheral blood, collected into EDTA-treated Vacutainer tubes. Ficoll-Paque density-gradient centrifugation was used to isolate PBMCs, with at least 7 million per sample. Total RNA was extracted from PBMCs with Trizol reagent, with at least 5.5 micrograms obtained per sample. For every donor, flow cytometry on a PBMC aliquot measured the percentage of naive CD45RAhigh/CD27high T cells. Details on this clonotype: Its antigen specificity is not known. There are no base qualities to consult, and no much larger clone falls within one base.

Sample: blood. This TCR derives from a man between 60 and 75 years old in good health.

The DNA reads TGTGCCAGCAGCTTTAGCGACAGGGGATTCGAAAAACTGTTTTTT. Translation gives CASSFSDRGFEKLFF. The chain couples TRBV13 to TRBJ1-4; 8 bases in the middle match TRBD1. Taken from cysteine to phenylalanine, the CDR3 has 15 residues. Only CDR3 DNA remains: 45 bases, in frame from the first base. The germline V gene (reference sequence) gives CDR1 as PRHDT and CDR2 as FYEKMQ. V trim: 3 bases; J trim: 8 bases; unmatched bases: 8.